This TCR beta chain is drawn from a study of T-cell memory formation after mild COVID-19. Findings and caveats of the study: In second-wave clones peaking day 37, SARS-CoV-2 specificity remained unconfirmed.

CDR1 and CDR2 (germline): LGHDT, YNNKEL (reference sequence). Between the trimmed V and J ends, which lost 5 bases and 8 bases, there was a span of 18 bases. This CDR3 spans 14 amino acids. A word on this clonotype: Its cognate antigen is unknown.

5'RACE, which relied on constant-segment primers, yielded TCR alpha and TCR beta cDNA libraries carrying sample barcodes and UMIs. MiXCR was run by TCRdb on the 5' RACE reads, yielding one entry per CDR3 protein. The sample has 150,000 to 200,000 distinct CDR3 sequences; about a sixth are singletons. This chain joins TRBV3-1 and TRBJ1-1; a possible D gene is TRBD1 (5 bases). The source of this sequence is an adult woman who had mild COVID-19 (a few samples of this study predate the infection). Cell type and time point are not known. Sequenced material: PBMCs or a T cell subset sorted from them (not recorded which). CDR3 residues: CASSSRDSPGEAFF. DNA for the CDR3: TGTGCCAGCAGCTCACGGGACTCCCCGGGGGAAGCTTTCTTT.